A selection of T cell receptor beta chains follows, all from one sample in a study of tumor-infiltrating lymphocytes in oesophageal squamous cell carcinoma. TCRdb processed the PCR reads anew with MiXCR; each CDR3 protein has one entry. The data show 15,000 to 20,000 distinct CDR3 sequences, 35% to 45% seen once. Sequenced material: normal esophageal tissue next to the tumor. These receptors all come from a female donor with esophageal squamous cell carcinoma. CDR3s include the opening cysteine and the closing phenylalanine or tryptophan. A D gene is named only where the DNA matches it firmly. Size is omitted from some rows. Given values are once, few, many or a class for expanded clones.

.,TRBJ1-3,TRBV11-2,.,CASSFTGSSGNTIYF,TGTGCCAGCAGCTTCACTGGAAGCTCTGGAAACACCATATATTTT
.,TRBJ2-6,TRBV28,few,CASSPGSAGANVLTF,TGTGCCAGCAGCCCAGGTTCTGCTGGGGCCAACGTCCTGACTTTC
TRBD1,TRBJ2-7,TRBV5-8,many,CASSLRTGWHEQYF,TGTGCCAGCAGCTTGAGGACAGGGTGGCACGAGCAGTACTTC
.,TRBJ2-5,TRBV6-4,.,CASSDSTF,TGTGCCAGCAGTGACTCGACTTTC
TRBD2,TRBJ2-1,TRBV6-4,.,CASSDEGGRANEQFF,TGTGCCAGCAGTGACGAAGGCGGGAGGGCCAATGAGCAGTTCTTC
.,TRBJ1-5,TRBV24-1,many,CATSDKTYSNQPQHF,TGTGCCACCAGTGATAAGACCTATAGCAATCAGCCCCAGCATTTT
TRBD2,TRBJ2-1,TRBV10-3,many,CAISTSGHNEQFF,TGTGCCATCTCAACTAGCGGACACAATGAGCAGTTCTTC
.,TRBJ2-3,TRBV7-2,medium-sized,CASSLPPGAADTQYF,TGTGCCAGCAGCTTACCCCCCGGGGCGGCAGATACGCAGTATTTT
.,TRBJ2-4,TRBV6-5,.,CASRDLDGKNIQYF,TGTGCCAGCAGGGATCTGGATGGCAAAAACATTCAGTACTTC
TRBD2,TRBJ2-5,TRBV27,.,CASSTGLAGGPLGETQYF,TGTGCCAGCAGCACCGGACTAGCGGGGGGGCCGTTGGGAGAGACCCAGTACTTC
.,TRBJ2-1,TRBV6-6,.,CASTGGTAYNEQFF,TGTGCCAGCACCGGTGGGACGGCATACAATGAGCAGTTCTTC
.,TRBJ2-5,TRBV7-8,few,CASSLESPPPKETQYF,TGTGCCAGCAGCCTAGAATCCCCCCCCCCGAAAGAGACCCAGTACTTC
.,TRBJ1-2,TRBV19,few,CASREDSANYGYTF,TGTGCCAGTAGGGAGGACAGCGCTAACTATGGCTACACCTTC
TRBD2,TRBJ2-7,TRBV11-3,many,CASSLGRGVTYEQYF,TGTGCCAGCAGCTTAGGGCGGGGGGTCACGTACGAGCAGTACTTC
TRBD2,TRBJ2-2,TRBV5-6,.,CASSLGSGRPDTGELFF,TGTGCCAGCAGCTTGGGCAGCGGGAGACCCGACACCGGGGAGCTGTTTTTT
.,TRBJ2-5,TRBV7-2,.,CASSDQTVSYNSPLHF,TGTGCCAGCAGCGACCAGACAGTCTCCTATAATTCACCCCTCCACTTC
.,TRBJ1-6,TRBV10-2,.,CASRRGGENSPLHF,TGCGCCAGCAGGAGAGGGGGTGAAAATTCACCCCTCCACTTT
TRBD2,TRBJ2-1,TRBV28,many,CASSWRLAGAPFF,TGTGCCAGCAGTTGGAGACTAGCGGGAGCCCCGTTCTTC
.,TRBJ1-1,TRBV5-1,many,CASSLRREMNTEAFF,TGCGCCAGCAGCTTACGAAGGGAAATGAACACTGAAGCTTTCTTT
TRBD2,TRBJ2-3,TRBV6-1,many,CASSARLAAGELYF,TGTGCCAGCAGTGCCAGACTAGCTGCCGGGGAGCTGTATTTT
.,TRBJ2-1,TRBV6-1,medium-sized,CASSRELANEQFF,TGTGCCAGCAGCCGGGAGCTAGCAAATGAGCAGTTCTTC
TRBD1,TRBJ2-5,TRBV5-1,few,CASSGQGSETQYF,TGCGCCAGCAGTGGACAGGGTTCGGAGACCCAGTACTTC
.,TRBJ2-7,TRBV5-1,.,CASSLDGSSYEQYF,TGCGCCAGCAGCTTAGACGGAAGCTCCTACGAGCAGTACTTC
.,TRBJ1-1,TRBV7-2,.,CASSLVVGRTNTEAFF,TGTGCCAGCAGCTTAGTCGTGGGACGGACGAACACTGAAGCTTTCTTT
.,TRBJ2-3,TRBV7-9,.,CASNQNIDTQYF,TGTGCCAGCAACCAAAACATAGATACGCAGTATTTT
.,TRBJ2-1,TRBV7-2,.,CASSLGGVVAYNEQFF,TGTGCCAGCAGCTTAGGAGGGGTAGTGGCCTACAATGAGCAGTTCTTC
.,TRBJ2-7,TRBV7-8,few,CASSLDSPPLYEQYF,TGTGCCAGCAGCTTAGACAGCCCACCACTATACGAGCAGTACTTC
TRBD2,TRBJ2-1,TRBV6-1,medium-sized,CASRTSDYNEQFF,TGTGCCAGCAGGACTAGCGACTACAATGAGCAGTTCTTC
TRBD2,TRBJ2-3,TRBV7-8,many,CASSFRGRGPDTQYF,TGTGCCAGCAGCTTTCGCGGGAGAGGCCCAGATACGCAGTATTTT
.,TRBJ2-3,TRBV10-2,medium-sized,CASSEIVWKSTDTQYF,TGCGCCAGCAGTGAAATTGTTTGGAAGAGCACAGATACGCAGTATTTT
TRBD2,TRBJ2-1,TRBV7-4,.,CASSPVSGRATYNEQFF,TGTGCCAGCAGCCCCGTTAGCGGGAGGGCCACCTACAATGAGCAGTTCTTC
.,TRBJ1-5,TRBV7-8,.,CASSLAGGGQPQHF,TGTGCCAGCAGCTTAGCAGGGGGAGGACAGCCCCAGCATTTT
TRBD1,TRBJ2-3,TRBV7-9,medium-sized,CASSLEDRGLGADTQYF,TGTGCCAGCAGCTTAGAAGACAGGGGGCTGGGGGCAGATACGCAGTATTTT
TRBD2,TRBJ2-1,TRBV2,many,CASSYAGGSSYNEQFF,TGTGCCAGCAGTTACGCGGGGGGCAGCTCCTACAATGAGCAGTTCTTC
.,TRBJ2-2,TRBV10-3,many,CAISESGYSNTGELFF,TGTGCCATCAGTGAGTCCGGTTATTCGAACACCGGGGAGCTGTTTTTT
TRBD1,TRBJ1-2,TRBV7-2,many,CASSLGQGSYGYTF,TGTGCCAGCAGCCTGGGACAGGGGAGCTATGGCTACACCTTC
TRBD2,TRBJ2-3,TRBV7-8,few,CASGLAAGTDTQYF,TGTGCCAGCGGACTAGCGGCGGGCACAGATACGCAGTATTTT